This TCR beta chain is from a study of blood T cell repertoires in COVID-19. The wider study: The United States, Italy and Spain supplied acute and convalescent COVID-19 samples. PBMCs, B-cell-depleted T cells, or T cells were the source of the cDNA or gDNA that made up the material.

Only in-frame clones appear in the TCRdb table, and some are missing; sequencing was by immunoSEQ multiplex PCR. The table includes just over 300,000 clones, around nine tenths detected once. The CDR3 has 14 residues. The germline CDR1 and CDR2 sequences are SNHLY and FYNNEI. The J segment lost 6 bases and the V segment lost 3 bases, leaving 3 bases of the junction unmatched. This chain uses TRBV2 with TRBJ1-2; the match to TRBD1 covers 11 bases. The TCR sequence derives from a woman aged 30 to 39 with COVID-19, enrolled during active disease. Sequenced input: peripheral blood. The CDR3 nucleotides are TGTGCCAGCAGTGAGGGGACAGGGGGAAATGGCTACACCTTC. Its protein product is CASSEGTGGNGYTF. Based on the CDR3 plus reference TRBV2 and TRBJ1-2, the full variable domain is EPEVTQTPSHQVTQMGQEVILRCVPISNHLYFYWYRQILGQKVEFLVSFYNNEISEKSEIFDDQFSVERPDGSNFTLKIRSTKLEDSAMYFCASSEGTGGNGYTFGSGTRLTVV.